This TCR beta chain was documented in a study of response to subunit inactivated influenza vaccine. Study findings and constraints: The authors offered the suggestion that each seasonal influenza vaccination recruits few new T cells.

Germline V gene lookup returns CDR1 SGHTA and CDR2 FQGNSA. The ends were cut back, 1 base at V and 10 bases at J, with 10 bases in the middle. The CDR3 runs 12 residues. TCRdb fed the RT-PCR reads into MiXCR, producing one record per CDR3 protein. In the table there are 290,000 or so distinct CDR3 sequences, approximately 20% of which are singletons. This clonotype occurred a few times. As yet, its antigen is unknown. J is TRBJ1-2 and V is TRBV7-2; D not certain. This clonotype was obtained from a man between 50 and 70 years old who received an inactivated influenza vaccine. The sequences come from PBMCs from blood, collected roughly 20 months after vaccination. DNA for the CDR3: TGTGCCAGCAGCTTAGTATCTTCGCTCTACACCTTC. As protein: CASSLVSSLYTF.